This is a list of T cell receptor beta chains from one sample in a study of T-cell memory formation after mild COVID-19. TCRdb processed the 5' RACE reads anew with MiXCR; each CDR3 protein has one entry. The sample yields 550,000 to 650,000 distinct CDR3 sequences, roughly a sixth seen once. The source material was PBMCs or a T cell subset sorted from them (not recorded which). The receptors were gathered from an adult woman who had mild COVID-19 (a few samples of this study predate the infection). Cell type and time point are not known. CDR3s include the opening cysteine and the closing phenylalanine or tryptophan. D genes are given only for firm matches. The listing skips clone size in some rows; elsewhere it reads once, few, many or a size class.

D gene,CDR3 length,clone size,V gene,J gene,CDR3 DNA,CDR3 protein
TRBD1,14,few,TRBV18,TRBJ2-4,TGTGCCAGCTCACCCGGACAGGGAAGGATCATTCAGTACTTC,CASSPGQGRIIQYF
TRBD1,13,.,TRBV7-8,TRBJ2-2,TGTGCCAGCAGTTGGACAGGGACCGGGGAGCTGTTTTTT,CASSWTGTGELFF
.,13,.,TRBV7-8,TRBJ2-5,TGTGCCAGCAGCTTAGTGGTCTGGGAGACCCAGTACTTC,CASSLVVWETQYF
.,17,.,TRBV6-5,TRBJ1-1,TGTGCCAGCAGTTACTCGGGGTTCGGGACAACGAACACTGAAGCTTTCTTT,CASSYSGFGTTNTEAFF
.,14,.,TRBV6-5,TRBJ2-3,TGTGCCAGCCACGCAGCGGACTTAGCAGATACGCAGTATTTT,CASHAADLADTQYF
TRBD1,17,few,TRBV5-1,TRBJ2-1,TGCGCCAGCAGCTTGGGACCTACAGGGGGCGATTGGAATGAGCAGTTCTTC,CASSLGPTGGDWNEQFF
TRBD2,15,.,TRBV29-1,TRBJ2-7,TGCAGCGTTGTGGTGGGAGCGGGGGTTAGGTACGAGCAGTACTTC,CSVVVGAGVRYEQYF
TRBD2,15,few,TRBV5-5,TRBJ2-2,TGTGCCAGCAGCTTGGAAGCGGGAGGAGGCGGGGAGCTGTTTTTT,CASSLEAGGGGELFF
.,14,once,TRBV18,TRBJ2-2,TGTGCCAGCTCACCAGGTTCAACCACCGGGGAGCTGTTTTTT,CASSPGSTTGELFF
.,13,.,TRBV12-3/TRBV12-4,TRBJ1-1,TGTGCCAGCAGTTTGCCTGGGTGGGCTGAAGCTTTCTTT,CASSLPGWAEAFF
TRBD1,15,.,TRBV6-1,TRBJ2-2,TGTGCCAGCAGTTCTCGGACAGGGCATCTCGGGGAGCTGTTTTTT,CASSSRTGHLGELFF
.,15,few,TRBV5-6,TRBJ1-5,TGTGCCAGCAGCTTGTTCGAACCGTCACAACAGCCCCAGCATTTT,CASSLFEPSQQPQHF
TRBD1,14,few,TRBV2,TRBJ2-7,TGTGCCAGCAGTGGTTTGGGACAGGGGACCGAGCAGTACTTC,CASSGLGQGTEQYF
TRBD2,16,many,TRBV5-6,TRBJ2-1,TGTGCCAGCAGCTTGGCGAGTAGCGGGGTCTACAATGAGCAGTTCTTC,CASSLASSGVYNEQFF
.,13,many,TRBV7-9,TRBJ1-1,TGTGCCAGCAGCTTAGGGAGAGGGGCTGAAGCTTTCTTT,CASSLGRGAEAFF
.,14,.,TRBV12-3/TRBV12-4,TRBJ2-7,TGTGCCAGCAGAAACCGGGACTTCGCCTACGAGCAGTACTTC,CASRNRDFAYEQYF
TRBD1,15,few,TRBV4-3,TRBJ1-2,TGCGCCAGCAGCCAAGATTACGGCAGGGGGTATGGCTACACCTTC,CASSQDYGRGYGYTF
TRBD1,14,few,TRBV20-1,TRBJ1-1,TGCAGTGCCCGGGACAGAATCATGAACACTGAAGCTTTCTTT,CSARDRIMNTEAFF